This TCR beta chain was obtained from a study of spatial heterogeneity in lung cancer. This clonotype was seen at least ten times. The time point was: blood at routine non-recurrence follow-up after resection. TCRdb passed the 5' RACE reads through MiXCR, listing each CDR3 protein once. This table has around 25,000 distinct CDR3 sequences, 5% to 6.5% appearing once. The sequences come from PBMCs, collected at follow-up. The receptor comes from a female donor with early-stage non-small cell lung cancer.

The CDR3 here is CSVVGTAMDYGYTF. The DNA for the CDR3 is TGCAGCGTTGTGGGGACAGCGATGGACTATGGCTACACCTTC. The chain links TRBV29-1 to TRBJ1-2, with TRBD1 matching 7 bases. Germline loops: CDR1 SQVTM, CDR2 ANQGSEA. The CDR3 has 14 amino acids. J gave up 3 bases and V 4 bases, and 8 bases lay outside the gene matches.